This T cell receptor beta chain emerged from a study of blood T cell repertoires in COVID-19. Profiling relied on immunoSEQ multiplex PCR, and the TCRdb table lists in-frame clones only, not all of them. The table includes 150,000 to 200,000 clones, 86% detected once. Trimming cost V 3 bases and J 4 bases, with 7 bases left between them. This CDR3 comprises 13 residues. This clone was seen just once. V usage is TRBV12-3 or TRBV12-4 and J usage is TRBJ1-5; no clear D gene. The source material was peripheral blood. This receptor was obtained from a man between 18 and 35 years old with acute or convalescent COVID-19. The CDR3 sequence: CASSLVRNQPQHF. The CDR3 DNA reads as TGTGCCAGCAGTTTGGTGCGGAATCAGCCCCAGCATTTT.